This T cell receptor beta chain was sequenced in a study of cytomegalovirus exposure and HLA in healthy donors (TCRdb year 2017). Context from the whole study: According to an earlier analysis of several hundred of the donors, about 180 million T cells yielded over 90 million unique TCR beta sequences and approximately 300 Gb of sequence data. Among roughly 400 genotyped donors of the cohort, an average of roughly 230,000 unique TCR beta nucleotide sequences was sequenced per donor, of which about 18% were non-productive. Using immunosequencing, the study profiled T cell repertoires from around 670 subjects and related those repertoires to cytomegalovirus serostatus. The genetic ancestry cluster associated with self-reported Caucasian donors included over 80% of the approximately 400 genotyped donors. Besides the first cohort of roughly 640 subjects, a separate validation cohort made up of over a hundred different subjects was used. A later genetic analysis took genome-wide SNP genotypes for about 55% of the roughly 700 donors and used that subset as a discovery cohort. In an earlier analysis of a few hundred of the donors, high-throughput TCR beta sequencing was used to judge whether each TCR beta V gene segment behaved as functional or pseudogenic. Typing coverage varied by locus: roughly 629-640 donors for A, B, C, DRB1 and DQB1; approximately 560 for DQA1; about 570 for DPA1; some 470 for DPB1. Rather than drawing on any new phenotypic data, the later analysis identified candidate immune exposures from TCR beta sequences and the way those sequences occurred across donors. Every repertoire in the discovery cohort had been generated on one and the same sequencing platform. The study aimed to test whether signatures of past pathogen exposure could be identified by cataloging public T cell receptors. In a later analysis, previously published TCR beta repertoires from 670 or so donors were re-analyzed and high-resolution HLA genotyping was added so that TCR occurrence patterns could be studied. Class I and class II HLA loci were covered by the typing at four-digit resolution. To predict cytomegalovirus infection status, the study brought together high-throughput TCR immunosequencing, statistical association of individual TCRs with disease status, and machine learning. Roughly 5 DR-DQ haplotypes were handled as single units for association and clustering because linkage in the cohort was strong. Alongside the repertoire data, information on donor age, sex, ethnicity and CMV serostatus was compiled. Around 320 gigabases of sequencing data and tens of millions of unique TCR sequences were included in an early release covering about 620 HLA-typed donors. General findings and caveats noted by the study authors: According to a later analysis, TCR association rates differed among HLA loci, with DRB1 alleles showing the most associated TCRs and HLA-C alleles showing the fewest. Compared with equally common non-associated chains, HLA-associated TCR beta chains in a later analysis were more clonally expanded and had lower generation probabilities. Sequencing depth was assumed to be roughly uniform across donors in the presence/absence analyses, though that assumption may not hold. A further reported finding was that TCR beta sequences accurately predicted the HLA-A and HLA-B alleles for most subjects in the first cohort. Linkage disequilibrium might explain the correlated functional status among segregating V segments, but an unknown experimental factor could not be excluded. For the cohort, immune exposure information was limited to CMV serostatus. Some IMGT-functional V segments, including TRBV6-2 and TRBV6-3, could not be told apart with the 87-base-pair reads, so those segments were excluded. According to a later analysis, most CMV-associated TCR beta chains appeared to be HLA-restricted, and the HLA associations seemed to be driven largely by CMV exposure. In an earlier analysis of over 550 of the donors, most TCR beta V segments were observed in productive rearrangements about 90% or about 30% of the time, broadly matching IMGT annotations. Because HLA typing was missing for some donors at each locus, association tests included only the typed subset. The authors suggested that the approach could potentially be extended to other disease states and immunological phenotypes. In a later genetic analysis, a missense DCLRE1C variant was associated with V-gene and J-gene trimming of TCR beta chains, and the association was replicated in an independent cohort. A cluster of highly shared sequence variants was judged likely to be a technical artifact of the sequencing pipeline. Because counts were too low, about 15 rarely observed V segments, including chromosome 9 orphons, were left out of the earlier analysis of 500 to 650 of the donors. In a later analysis, some 17,000 TCR beta sequences were associated with specific HLA alleles at a false discovery rate of 0.05. In this cohort, only TCR beta chains were sequenced, and detectable features were limited by the absence of alpha or paired-chain data. A total of roughly 160 TCR beta chains were listed by the study as associated with cytomegalovirus. Most TCR sequences were seen in very few donors, while some public TCRs were found in many individuals. In a later analysis, several top co-occurrence clusters were reported to appear linked to parvovirus B19, influenza, CMV and Epstein-Barr virus. The classifier was reported to diagnose cytomegalovirus status with high specificity and sensitivity in both the original cohort and the validation cohort. Assigning TCR associations to individual alleles was difficult when HLA alleles, especially DR and DQ, strongly co-occurred. A few of the identified cytomegalovirus-associated TCR beta chains were confirmed in vitro to be specific for cytomegalovirus antigens. Compared with the approximately 700-donor mean, donors in an Asian-associated ancestry cluster had fewer N-insertions in productive TCRs, according to a later genetic analysis.

Libraries were prepared through the immunoSEQ multiplex PCR assay. For the multiplex PCR, a mixture combining 60 forward primers for TCR Vbeta segments and 13 reverse primers for TCR Jbeta segments was used. A multiplex PCR assay on genomic DNA amplified the CDR3 region of rearranged TCR beta genes. Amplified TCR beta libraries were sequenced as 87-base-pair reads on the Illumina HiSeq System. As for how the authors treated the data: A later analysis counted around 72 million unique TCR beta chains across the 550 to 750 repertoires, and some 11 million of these chains were shared by at least two donors. Raw reads were error-corrected and collapsed into unique sequences by a nearest-neighbor algorithm in which closely related sequences were merged to remove PCR and sequencing errors. To assign V, D and J gene segments, CDR3 sequences were aligned to IMGT reference sequences. For a sequence to be retained, a match of at least six nucleotides to both a V gene segment and a J gene segment was required. A rearrangement counted as productive if the CDR3 had no stop codons and remained in frame with V and J, and every other rearrangement counted as non-productive. CDR3 was defined according to IMGT convention as the region running from the second conserved V-encoded cysteine to the conserved J-encoded phenylalanine. The earlier analysis of 550 to 650 of the donors excluded any sequence lacking an unambiguous match to a single V gene segment. In an earlier analysis of approximately 610 of the donors, V segments were called functional above 56.7% productive rearrangements and were called segregating when the between-donor standard deviation exceeded 5%. A statistical classification framework was developed to diagnose cytomegalovirus status using the catalog of TCR beta chain sequences. In a later analysis, V and J genes were assigned by comparing TCR nucleotide sequences against IMGT/GENE-DB human TR gene sequences. A later analysis assigned CDR3 sequences and most-parsimonious VDJ recombination scenarios with the TCRdist pipeline. In a later analysis, each TCR beta chain was defined by its CDR3 amino acid sequence together with its V-gene family, and reads lacking a unique V-gene family were excluded. In a later analysis, approximately 590 highly shared, low-generation-probability nucleotide sequences were removed to address suspected cross-contamination and a sequencing artifact. In a later analysis, a clonal expansion index was calculated for each public chain from normalized within-repertoire ranks of inferred template counts. In a later analysis, generation probabilities were computed with a VDJ recombination model fitted to out-of-frame rearrangements, and the resulting probabilities were checked against IGoR. In a later analysis, hypergeometric tests were used to score TCR-TCR, TCR-HLA and TCR-CMV co-occurrence, with a repertoire-size bias correction applied to TCR pairs. In a later analysis, false discovery rates were estimated by permuting HLA or CMV assignments 20 times. A later analysis grouped co-occurring TCRs with DBSCAN, adding TCRdist sequence similarity when clustering within HLA-allele-positive subsets. Co-occurrence clustering excluded repertoires with fewer than 30,000 or more than 120,000 public chains, plus five with anomalous nucleotide sharing. As stored in TCRdb, this immuneACCESS dataset retains in-frame rearrangements with V and J assigned. A fraction of the clones does not appear; measured against another copy, unresolved V genes explain less than half of the discrepancy, and the remainder lacks a known reason. D and trimming come from the DNA, and the V and J calls and clone size come from that table. In this sample the table shows hundreds of thousands of clones, 60% to 80% of which occur a single time. 1.5% to 2% of the sample belongs to the ten largest clones.

With regard to this clone: Its antigen remains undetermined. No quality values exist for individual bases; no much larger clone is one base distant.

Per the germline V gene, MGHDK is the CDR1 and SYGVNS is the CDR2. Cut back by 3 bases and 8 bases, the V and J ends lie 22 bases apart. There are 16 amino acids in the CDR3, from cysteine to phenylalanine inclusive. The read is trimmed to its CDR3 DNA, 48 bases read in frame from base 1. The cohort was made up of under 800 healthy bone marrow donors. At the time of sampling, every cohort member was nominally healthy, though immune exposures that went unrecorded were likely present. The donor was CMV seronegative and was included in the group of a few hundred seronegative cohort members. A peripheral blood sample was provided by each donor, and peripheral blood mononuclear cells were used for TCR beta sequencing. Genomic DNA was extracted from the blood cell samples with the Qiagen DNeasy Blood Extraction Kit.

The rearranged segments are TRBV25-1 and TRBJ1-2; no D gene is confidently identified. This clonotype was obtained from a man between 18 and 35 years old in good health and CMV-seronegative. The sequenced material came from PBMCs. The CDR3 corresponds to CASSDPHRGLNRGYTF. The sequence in DNA is TGTGCCAGCAGTGACCCCCACCGAGGGCTAAATAGAGGCTACACCTTC.